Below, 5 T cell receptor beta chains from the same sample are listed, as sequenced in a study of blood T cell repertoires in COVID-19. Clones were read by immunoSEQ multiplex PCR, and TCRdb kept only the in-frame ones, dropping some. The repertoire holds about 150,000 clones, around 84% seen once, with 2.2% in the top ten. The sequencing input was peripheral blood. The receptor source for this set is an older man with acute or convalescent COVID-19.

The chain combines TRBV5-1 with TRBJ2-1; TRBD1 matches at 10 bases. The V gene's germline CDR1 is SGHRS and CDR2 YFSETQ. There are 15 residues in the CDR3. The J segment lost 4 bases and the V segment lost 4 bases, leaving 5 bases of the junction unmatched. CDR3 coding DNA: TGCGCCAGCAGCCCGGGACAGGGGACTTACAATGAGCAGTTCTTC. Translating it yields CASSPGQGTYNEQFF.

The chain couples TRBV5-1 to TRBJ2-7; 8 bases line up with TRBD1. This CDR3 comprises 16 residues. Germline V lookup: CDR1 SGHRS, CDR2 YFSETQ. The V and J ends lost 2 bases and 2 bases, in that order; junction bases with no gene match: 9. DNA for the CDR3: TGCGCCAGCAGCTTCCCCCCAGGGGGCGAAGCCTACGAGCAGTACTTC. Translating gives CASSFPPGGEAYEQYF.

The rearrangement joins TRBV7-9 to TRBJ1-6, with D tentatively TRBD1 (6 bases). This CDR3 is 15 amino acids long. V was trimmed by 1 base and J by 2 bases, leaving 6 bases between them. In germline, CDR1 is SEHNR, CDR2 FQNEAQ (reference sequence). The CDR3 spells CASSLEGAYNSPLHF. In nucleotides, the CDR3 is TGTGCCAGCAGCTTAGAGGGGGCCTATAATTCACCCCTCCACTTT.

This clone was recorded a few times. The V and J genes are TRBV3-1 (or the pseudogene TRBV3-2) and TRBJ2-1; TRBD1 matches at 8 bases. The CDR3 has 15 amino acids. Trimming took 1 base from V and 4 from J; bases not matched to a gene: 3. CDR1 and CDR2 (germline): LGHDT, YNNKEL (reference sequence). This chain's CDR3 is CASSQVQGGYNEQFF. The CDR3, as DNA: TGTGCCAGCAGCCAAGTACAGGGGGGATACAATGAGCAGTTCTTC.

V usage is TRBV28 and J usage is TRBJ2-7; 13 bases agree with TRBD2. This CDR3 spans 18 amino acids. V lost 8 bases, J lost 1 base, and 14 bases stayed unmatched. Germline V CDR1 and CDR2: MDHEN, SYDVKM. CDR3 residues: CASSKGGGGLAGSYEQYF. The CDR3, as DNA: TGTGCCAGCTCAAAAGGCGGGGGGGGACTAGCGGGATCCTACGAGCAGTACTTC.